A single sample gave rise to the 26 T cell receptor beta chains below, sequenced in a study of technical replicates of blood from a handful of donors. Clones were read by immunoSEQ multiplex PCR, and TCRdb kept only the in-frame ones, dropping some. The table records 70,000 to 80,000 clones, 91% of them present only once. The sequencing sample was made of T cells isolated from PBMCs. Every receptor here comes from a human donor in good health. Some clones in this sample may be carry-over from other donors' samples.

This chain links TRBV5-1 with TRBJ2-7; 7 nucleotides align to TRBD2. The ends lost 2 bases at V and 0 bases at J; junction bases unmatched: 8. The CDR3 length is 16 residues. Germline V gene data show CDR1 as SGHRS and CDR2 as YFSETQ. The CDR3, as DNA: TGCGCCAGCAGCTTAGGTGGGGGGGGGTCCTCCTACGAGCAGTACTTC. Its translation is CASSLGGGGSSYEQYF. Based on the CDR3 plus reference TRBV5-1 and TRBJ2-7, the full variable domain is KAGVTQTPRYLIKTRGQQVTLSCSPISGHRSVSWYQQTPGQGLQFLFEYFSETQRNKGNFPGRFSGRQFSNSRSEMNVSTLELGDSALYLCASSLGGGGSSYEQYFGPGTRLTVT.

V and J are TRBV7-9 and TRBJ1-5; TRBD1 agrees at 7 bases. CDR1 and CDR2 from the germline V gene are SEHNR and FQNEAQ (reference sequence). CDR3 length equals 14 residues. The V gene end was trimmed by 5 bases and the J gene end by 4 bases; junction bases not matched to a gene: 5. CDR3 sequence (DNA): TGTGCCAGCAGCCGGGACAGCGGAAATCAGCCCCAGCATTTT. It is translated as CASSRDSGNQPQHF.

This chain connects TRBV5-1 to TRBJ2-5, with 7 bases that match TRBD2. Trimming took 5 bases from V and 5 from J; bases not matched to a gene: 15. The V gene's germline CDR1 is SGHRS and CDR2 YFSETQ. The CDR3 loop spans 16 amino acids. The CDR3 bases are TGCGCCAGCAGGACGGGAGGTGGGTTCTCCGGGGAGACCCAGTACTTC. Its protein is CASRTGGGFSGETQYF.

The genes are TRBV29-1 and TRBJ2-7; 8 nucleotides line up with TRBD1. Germline-derived CDR1 and CDR2 are SQVTM and ANQGSEA. The CDR3 length is 13 residues. Trimming cost V 4 bases and J 2 bases; bases outside gene matches: 4. Written as DNA, the CDR3 is TGCAGCGTTGCGACGGGACAGGCCTACGAGCAGTACTTC. This codes for CSVATGQAYEQYF.

The chain couples TRBV4-2 to TRBJ1-1; TRBD1 matches 7 bases. V shed 0 bases and J 2 bases; nucleotides not matched to a gene: 3. From germline, CDR1 is LGHNA and CDR2 YNFKEQ. The CDR3 has 15 amino acids. CDR3 nucleotides: TGTGCCAGCAGCCAAGACCGACAGGGAAACACTGAAGCTTTCTTT. Amino acids: CASSQDRQGNTEAFF.

This clone was detected a few times. The genes are TRBV16 and TRBJ1-1; 7 nucleotides line up with TRBD1. CDR1 is KGHSY, CDR2 FQNENV, per germline. The CDR3 consists of 14 residues. Germline trimming cut 5 bases from V and 3 bases from J; bases unmatched to any gene: 6. CDR3 region: CASSKIDRDTEAFF. CDR3 sequence (DNA): TGTGCCAGCAGCAAGATCGACAGGGACACTGAAGCTTTCTTT.

The chain links TRBV7-9 to TRBJ2-7; TRBD1 agrees at 7 bases. The CDR3 is made up of 13 amino acids. Unmatched junction bases numbered 2, after V lost 4 bases and J lost 2 bases. The germline V gene has CDR1 SEHNR and CDR2 FQNEAQ (reference sequence). The CDR3 loop reads CASSSRGTYEQYF. CDR3 bases: TGTGCCAGCAGCTCCAGGGGGACCTACGAGCAGTACTTC.

CDR3 loop: CASSEDPGGGVAQHF. CDR3 coding DNA: TGTGCCAGCAGTGAAGATCCCGGCGGTGGCGTGGCCCAGCATTTT. This sequence joins TRBV6-1 and TRBJ1-5; no clear D gene. The CDR3 runs to 15 residues. Trimming removed 1 base from V and 11 bases from J, with 18 bases in between. Germline V gene data show CDR1 as MNHNS and CDR2 as SASEGT.

V is TRBV7-6 and J is TRBJ2-3, with TRBD2 matching 14 bases. The CDR3 has 17 amino acids. Germline V lookup: CDR1 SGHVS, CDR2 FNYEAQ. V was clipped by 5 bases and J by 2 bases; unmatched bases: 6. DNA for the CDR3: TGTGCCAGCAGCCCGGGACTAGCGGGGGCGTACACAGATACGCAGTATTTT. Translated: CASSPGLAGAYTDTQYF. Looking up the rest from reference TRBV7-6 and TRBJ2-3 gives the full variable domain: GAGVSQSPRYKVTKRGQDVALRCDPISGHVSLYWYRQALGQGPEFLTYFNYEAQQDKSGLPNDRFSAERPEGSISTLTIQRTEQRDSAMYRCASSPGLAGAYTDTQYFGPGTRLTVL.

The gene calls are TRBV6-1 and TRBJ2-1; TRBD2 agrees at 13 bases. With 4 bases clipped from V and 2 bases from J, the junction kept 5 bases outside the gene matches. In germline, CDR1 is MNHNS, CDR2 SASEGT. CDR3 length equals 17 residues. The DNA for the CDR3 is TGTGCCAGCAGTGGACTAGCGGGAGGACTTACCTACAATGAGCAGTTCTTC. Translated, it gives CASSGLAGGLTYNEQFF.

The chain uses TRBV11-1 and TRBJ1-1; TRBD1 agrees at 9 bases. V shed 6 bases and J 2 bases; nucleotides not matched to a gene: 4. Germline V gene sequence: CDR1 SGHAT, CDR2 FQDESV (reference sequence). The CDR3 has 14 amino acids. The DNA for the CDR3 is TGTGCCAGCAGGTCACAGGGGGCCAACACTGAAGCTTTCTTT. It yields the protein CASRSQGANTEAFF.

This CDR3 is CASSRDVGREGNEQFF. CDR3 bases: TGTGCCAGCAGCCGAGACGTAGGGAGGGAGGGCAATGAGCAGTTCTTC. The rearrangement links TRBV7-8 to TRBJ2-1, with 7 bases that match TRBD2. CDR3 length: 16 residues. After removal of 5 bases from V and 6 bases from J, the junction contained 13 bases not matched to a gene. CDR1 and CDR2 (germline): SGHVS, FQNEAQ.

The rearrangement joins TRBV5-1 to TRBJ2-7, with 7 bases matching TRBD2. Trimming cost V 0 bases and J 2 bases; bases outside gene matches: 5. The CDR3 runs to 15 residues. Germline V gene lookup returns CDR1 SGHRS and CDR2 YFSETQ. The CDR3 sequence: CASSLAGTNAYEQYF. CDR3 bases: TGCGCCAGCAGCTTGGCCGGGACTAACGCCTACGAGCAGTACTTC.

The rearrangement links TRBV2 to TRBJ2-5; D may be TRBD1 (5 bases). CDR3 size: 13 residues. Germline assignment: CDR1 SNHLY and CDR2 FYNNEI. Trimming took off 6 bases at V and 2 bases at J, with 10 bases between the two ends. As DNA, the CDR3 is TGTGCCAGCAGCGTGGACATTCAAGAGACCCAGTACTTC. Protein: CASSVDIQETQYF.

The genes are TRBV5-1 and TRBJ2-2; TRBD1 agrees at 7 bases. J was trimmed by 1 base and V by 4 bases; bases with no gene match: 10. The CDR3 has 17 amino acids. The germline V gene encodes CDR1 SGHRS and CDR2 YFSETQ. In nucleotides, the CDR3 is TGCGCCAGCAGCGCCCACCGGGACAGAATGAACACCGGGGAGCTGTTTTTT. The encoded protein is CASSAHRDRMNTGELFF.

The V and J genes are TRBV7-6 and TRBJ2-1; D may be TRBD2 (5 bases). Germline CDR1 reads SGHVS; CDR2 reads FNYEAQ. The CDR3 runs to 16 residues. With 2 bases removed from V and 0 bases from J, the gap between germline ends came to 11 bases. The DNA of the CDR3 is TGTGCCAGCAGCTTATTGAGCGGAAGCTCCTACAATGAGCAGTTCTTC. This gives the protein CASSLLSGSSYNEQFF.

The CDR3 loop is CASSSLGLAPGEQYF. CDR3 sequence (DNA): TGTGCCAGCAGTTCCCTGGGACTAGCCCCAGGCGAGCAGTACTTC. The chain is built from TRBV27 and TRBJ2-7, with 9 bases aligning to TRBD2. V trimming: 4 bases; J trimming: 6 bases; junction bases outside the gene matches: 10. The CDR3 has 15 amino acids. Germline V CDR1 and CDR2: MNHEY, SMNVEV (reference sequence).

V gene TRBV6-5 combines with J gene TRBJ1-3; TRBD1 agrees at 8 bases. Per the germline V gene, CDR1 is MNHEY and CDR2 is SVGAGI. The CDR3 runs to 16 residues. V shed 0 bases, J shed 4 bases, and the junction held 5 bases outside the gene matches. CDR3 sequence: CASSYSETGVGNTIYF. The CDR3 nucleotides read TGTGCCAGCAGTTACTCTGAGACAGGGGTCGGAAACACCATATATTTT.

This rearrangement joins TRBV19 to TRBJ2-7; perhaps TRBD1 as D (8 bases). This CDR3 is 14 amino acids long. CDR1 is LNHDA and CDR2 is SQIVND in the germline V gene (reference sequence). Trimming stripped 7 bases from V and 4 bases from J, with 17 bases between. CDR3 region: CASMDREGGYEQYF. The CDR3 DNA reads as TGTGCCAGTATGGACAGGGAGGGGGGTTACGAGCAGTACTTC.

V usage is TRBV4-2 and J usage is TRBJ2-1; D perhaps matches TRBD2 (6 bases). The CDR3 is made up of 12 amino acids. Germline CDR1 and CDR2: LGHNA and YNFKEQ. V lost 10 bases and J 0 bases, leaving 7 bases between the germline ends. The CDR3: CATGDSYNEQFF. The CDR3 DNA reads TGTGCCACGGGAGACTCCTACAATGAGCAGTTCTTC.

V is TRBV4-1 and J is TRBJ1-5; 9 nucleotides align to TRBD1. The CDR3 runs to 15 residues. J lost 7 bases, V lost 1 base, and 5 bases had no gene match. The germline gives CDR1 MGHRA, CDR2 YSYEKL. Here the CDR3 DNA reads TGCGCCAGCAGCCAAGGGACAGGGGCTAGGCAGCCCCAGCATTTT. As protein: CASSQGTGARQPQHF.

V and J are TRBV2 and TRBJ2-2; a weak D match, TRBD2 (6 bases). Germline V gives CDR1 SNHLY, CDR2 FYNNEI. Trimming removed 3 bases at V and 0 bases at J, with 11 bases between. The CDR3 is 16 amino acids. CDR3 nucleotide sequence: TGTGCCAGCAGTGAGTTTGCGGGGCCGAACACCGGGGAGCTGTTTTTT. Translating it yields CASSEFAGPNTGELFF. The whole variable domain, remainder taken from reference TRBV2 and TRBJ2-2, is EPEVTQTPSHQVTQMGQEVILRCVPISNHLYFYWYRQILGQKVEFLVSFYNNEISEKSEIFDDQFSVERPDGSNFTLKIRSTKLEDSAMYFCASSEFAGPNTGELFFGEGSRLTVL.

The chain is built from TRBV4-1 and TRBJ2-1, with 9 nucleotides matching TRBD2. The V gene end was trimmed by 2 bases and the J gene end by 7 bases; junction bases not matched to a gene: 6. There are 15 residues in the CDR3. Looked up from germline, CDR1 is MGHRA and CDR2 is YSYEKL. The CDR3 is CASSQKRLAVNEQFF. The CDR3 DNA follows: TGCGCCAGCAGCCAAAAAAGACTAGCGGTGAATGAGCAGTTCTTC.

CDR3 nucleotides: TGTGCCTGGTCGGGGGAAGGCGTGGCCGGGGAGCTGTTTTTT. Translation: CAWSGEGVAGELFF. The chain links TRBV30 to TRBJ2-2; D is possibly TRBD2 (6 bases). V lost 5 bases and J 6 bases, leaving 16 bases between the germline ends. Germline values: CDR1 GTSNPN, CDR2 SVGIG (reference sequence). The CDR3 has 14 amino acids.

This clone was detected only once. The chain joins TRBV6-5 to TRBJ2-2, with a weak D call TRBD1 (6 bases). CDR1 is MNHEY and CDR2 is SVGAGI in the germline V gene. This CDR3 has 14 amino acids. V gave up 6 bases and J gave up 3 bases, with 11 bases separating them. CDR3 protein: CASRPTGYTGELFF. CDR3 bases: TGTGCCAGCAGACCTACAGGGTACACCGGGGAGCTGTTTTTT.

The chain uses TRBV4-1 and TRBJ1-6, with D hard to call. Per the germline V gene, CDR1 is MGHRA and CDR2 is YSYEKL. The CDR3 has 18 residues. Trimming removed 0 bases at V and 8 bases at J, with 20 bases between. The chain's CDR3 is CASSQDRFGRGVDSPLHF. The DNA for the CDR3 is TGCGCCAGCAGCCAAGATAGATTCGGACGGGGAGTTGATTCACCCCTCCACTTT.